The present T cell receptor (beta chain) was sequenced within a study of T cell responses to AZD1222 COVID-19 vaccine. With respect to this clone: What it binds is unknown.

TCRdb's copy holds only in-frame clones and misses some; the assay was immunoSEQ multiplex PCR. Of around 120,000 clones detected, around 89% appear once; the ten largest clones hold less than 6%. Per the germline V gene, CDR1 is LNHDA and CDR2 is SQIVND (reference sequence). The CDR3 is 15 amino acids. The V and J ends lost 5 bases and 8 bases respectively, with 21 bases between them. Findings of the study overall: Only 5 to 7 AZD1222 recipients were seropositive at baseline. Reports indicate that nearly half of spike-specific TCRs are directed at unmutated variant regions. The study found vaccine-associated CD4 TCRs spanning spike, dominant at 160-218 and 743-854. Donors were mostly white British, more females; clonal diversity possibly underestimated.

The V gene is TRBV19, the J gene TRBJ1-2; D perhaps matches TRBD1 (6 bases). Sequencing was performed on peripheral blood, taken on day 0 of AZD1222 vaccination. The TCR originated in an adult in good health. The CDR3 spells CASSQGVQGRGGYTF. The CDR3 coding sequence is TGTGCCAGTAGTCAAGGGGTACAGGGAAGGGGCGGCTACACCTTC. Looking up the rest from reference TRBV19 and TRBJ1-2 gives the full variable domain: DGGITQSPKYLFRKEGQNVTLSCEQNLNHDAMYWYRQDPGQGLRLIYYSQIVNDFQKGDIAEGYSVSREKKESFPLTVTSAQKNPTAFYLCASSQGVQGRGGYTFGSGTRLTVV.